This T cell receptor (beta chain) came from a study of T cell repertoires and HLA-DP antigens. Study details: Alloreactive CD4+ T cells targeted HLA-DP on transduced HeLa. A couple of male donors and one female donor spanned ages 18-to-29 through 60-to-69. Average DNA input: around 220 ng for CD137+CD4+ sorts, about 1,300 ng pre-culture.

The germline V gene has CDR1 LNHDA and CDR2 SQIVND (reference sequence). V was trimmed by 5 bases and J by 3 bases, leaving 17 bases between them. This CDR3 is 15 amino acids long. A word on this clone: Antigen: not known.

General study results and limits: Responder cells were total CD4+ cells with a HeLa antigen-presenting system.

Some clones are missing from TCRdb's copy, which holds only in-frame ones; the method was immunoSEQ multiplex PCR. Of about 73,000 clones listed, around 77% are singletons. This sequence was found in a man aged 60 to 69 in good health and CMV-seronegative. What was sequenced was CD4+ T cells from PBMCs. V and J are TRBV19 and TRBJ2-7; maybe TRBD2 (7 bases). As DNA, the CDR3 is TGTGCCAGTAGTGGGGCGGGGGCCCCGGGCTACGAGCAGTACTTC. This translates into CASSGAGAPGYEQYF.